Below are 24 T cell receptor beta chains sequenced from a single sample in a study of T cell responses to AZD1222 COVID-19 vaccine. The data were produced by immunoSEQ multiplex PCR, yet TCRdb's version contains in-frame clones alone and is incomplete. This sample has 96,000 or so clones; roughly 88% occur once, and the top ten carry roughly 26%. This specimen was peripheral blood, taken on day 0 of AZD1222 vaccination. These TCRs come from an adult in good health.

The chain joins TRBV3-1 (or the pseudogene TRBV3-2) to TRBJ2-3, with TRBD2 matching over 7 bases. J lost 0 bases, V lost 4 bases, and 7 bases had no gene match. This CDR3 region has 16 residues. The V gene's germline CDR1 is LGHDT and CDR2 YNNKEL (reference sequence). The CDR3 DNA reads TGTGCCAGCAGCCGGAGGGCCGGGGGGAGCACAGATACGCAGTATTTT. Protein: CASSRRAGGSTDTQYF.

CDR3 loop: CASSLWRQGMEEQYF. The DNA of the CDR3 is TGTGCCAGCAGCTTGTGGCGCCAGGGAATGGAGGAGCAGTACTTC. This sequence joins TRBV5-5 and TRBJ2-7; possibly TRBD1 for D (5 bases). V lost 1 base and J lost 7, with 18 bases in between. CDR1 and CDR2 from the germline V gene are SGHKS and YYEKEE (reference sequence). This CDR3 region has 15 residues.

The chain combines TRBV19 with TRBJ2-6, with 7 bases aligning to TRBD1. With 3 bases clipped from V and 0 bases from J, the junction kept 8 bases outside the gene matches. From germline, CDR1 is LNHDA and CDR2 SQIVND (reference sequence). The CDR3 loop spans 18 amino acids. For the CDR3, the DNA is TGTGCCAGTAGTATTGGGCAGGGGGATCCCTCTGGGGCCAACGTCCTGACTTTC. Its translation is CASSIGQGDPSGANVLTF.

This chain links TRBV19 with TRBJ2-7, with 10 positions matching TRBD1. Germline loops: CDR1 LNHDA, CDR2 SQIVND (reference sequence). Losses at the gene ends were 4 bases for V and 6 bases for J; bases not matched to a gene: 9. CDR3 length: 15 amino acids. CDR3 sequence reads: CASSTQTGGSSEQYF. CDR3 DNA: TGTGCCAGTAGTACGCAGACAGGGGGCTCTTCCGAGCAGTACTTC.

In this sample, this clone turned up once. The chain recombines TRBV9 with TRBJ1-3; 8 bases line up with TRBD1. Per germline, CDR1 SGDLS and CDR2 YYNGEE. Germline trimming cut 4 bases from V and 0 bases from J; bases unmatched to any gene: 12. This CDR3 has 18 residues. The CDR3 region has the DNA TGTGCCAGCAGCACACGGACAGGGCTTCGAAGCTCTGGAAACACCATATATTTT. This sequence encodes CASSTRTGLRSSGNTIYF.

The V and J genes are TRBV3-1 (or the pseudogene TRBV3-2) and TRBJ2-2; either TRBD1 or TRBD2 may fit D (5 bases each). The germline V gene encodes CDR1 LGHDT and CDR2 YNNKEL (reference sequence). Trimming pared 1 base from V and 4 bases from J, leaving 16 bases between. This CDR3 is 17 amino acids long. The CDR3 here is CASSQGRDPTRTGELFF. The DNA of the CDR3 is TGTGCCAGCAGCCAAGGCCGGGACCCGACTCGCACCGGGGAGCTGTTTTTT.

In this sample, this clone turned up once. The chain employs TRBV3-1 (or the pseudogene TRBV3-2) and TRBJ2-7; tentative D call: TRBD1 (6 bases). V was cut by 5 bases and J by 1 base, with 9 bases left in between. CDR3 size: 13 residues. Germline loops: CDR1 LGHDT, CDR2 YNNKEL (reference sequence). DNA for the CDR3: TGTGCCAGCAGCTCGGGACAATCCTACGAGCAGTACTTC. Translating gives CASSSGQSYEQYF.

V usage is TRBV28 and J usage is TRBJ1-3; a possible D gene is TRBD1 (5 bases). The V and J ends lost 6 bases and 7 bases respectively, with 22 bases between them. Germline loops: CDR1 MDHEN, CDR2 SYDVKM. The CDR3 runs 16 residues. The CDR3 DNA follows: TGTGCCAGCAGCCTGGGGGGACCCATTAGCGTGAACACCATATATTTT. This sequence encodes CASSLGGPISVNTIYF.

The genes are TRBV4-1 and TRBJ2-3, with no clear D. This CDR3 is 17 amino acids long. Germline lookup yields CDR1 MGHRA and CDR2 YSYEKL. V was pared by 2 bases and J by 0 bases, with 15 bases between. The CDR3 region has the DNA TGCGCCAGCAGCCAACGGGTCGTGGTAACTAGCACAGATACGCAGTATTTT. Protein: CASSQRVVVTSTDTQYF.

V is TRBV11-1 and J is TRBJ2-3; 10 bases agree with TRBD2. The junction had 2 bases not matched to a gene; V was cut back by 3 bases and J by 2 bases. Looked up from germline, CDR1 is SGHAT and CDR2 is FQDESV (reference sequence). The CDR3 consists of 15 residues. The CDR3: CASSLGLAITDTQYF. The CDR3 nucleotides are TGTGCCAGCAGCTTGGGACTAGCGATCACAGATACGCAGTATTTT.

The CDR3 protein is CAWSGRTSGRTKNIQYF. CDR3 coding DNA: TGTGCCTGGAGTGGGAGGACTAGCGGGAGAACCAAAAACATTCAGTACTTC. The chain couples TRBV30 to TRBJ2-4; 13 bases match TRBD2. Unmatched junction bases numbered 5, after V lost 1 base and J lost 2 bases. This CDR3 contains 17 residues. The germline V gene has CDR1 GTSNPN and CDR2 SVGIG (reference sequence).

This clone occurred once. The chain is built from TRBV12-3 or TRBV12-4 and TRBJ2-3; D unclear. The V and J ends lost 5 bases and 0 bases respectively, with 6 bases between them. The CDR3 runs 13 residues. The CDR3 DNA follows: TGTGCCAGCAGTCTGGACAGCACAGATACGCAGTATTTT. Translating it yields CASSLDSTDTQYF.

This chain uses TRBV10-2 with TRBJ2-5, with D perhaps TRBD1 or TRBD2 (6 bases each). The CDR3 runs 15 residues. V lost 5 bases and J 4 bases, leaving 17 bases between the germline ends. The germline V gene has CDR1 WSHSY and CDR2 SAAADI. CDR3 DNA sequence: TGCGCCAGCAGTCCACAGGGAGGTATGGCAGAGACCCAGTACTTC. Translation: CASSPQGGMAETQYF.

The V gene is TRBV11-2, the J gene TRBJ1-1; D gene ambiguous. CDR1 and CDR2 from the germline V gene are SGHAT and FQNNGV. Between the trimmed V and J ends, which lost 1 base and 3 bases, there was a span of 15 bases. There are 16 residues in the CDR3. CDR3 residues: CASSLGTASVDTEAFF. CDR3 bases: TGTGCCAGCAGCTTAGGGACCGCCTCGGTCGACACTGAAGCTTTCTTT.

This chain links TRBV15 with TRBJ2-7; TRBD2 aligns across 8 bases. The V and J ends lost 8 bases and 7 bases, in that order; junction bases with no gene match: 7. This CDR3 comprises 12 residues. CDR1 LNHNV and CDR2 YYDKDF come from the germline V gene (reference sequence). The CDR3 here is CATRGGAHEQYF. The CDR3 region has the DNA TGTGCCACCCGGGGGGGGGCGCATGAGCAGTACTTC.

Only one count was recorded for this clone. V usage is TRBV12-3 or TRBV12-4 and J usage is TRBJ1-6; 8 bases align to TRBD1. Trimming cost V 8 bases and J 10 bases; bases outside gene matches: 7. There are 13 residues in the CDR3. Written as DNA, the CDR3 is TGTGCCAGCCGGACAGGGCCGGAATCACCCCTCCACTTT. Amino acids: CASRTGPESPLHF.

The rearrangement links TRBV13 to TRBJ2-7; D possibly corresponds to TRBD1 (6 bases). This CDR3 comprises 13 residues. In germline, CDR1 is PRHDT, CDR2 FYEKMQ (reference sequence). V shed 7 bases and J shed 4 bases, with 14 bases lying between them. The CDR3 sequence: CASTLTGKYEQYF. CDR3 nucleotide sequence: TGTGCCAGCACTCTAACAGGGAAATACGAGCAGTACTTC. Complete variable domain (other parts from reference TRBV13 and TRBJ2-7): AAGVIQSPRHLIKEKRETATLKCYPIPRHDTVYWYQQGPGQDPQFLISFYEKMQSDKGSIPDRFSAQQFSDYHSELNMSSLELGDSALYFCASTLTGKYEQYFGPGTRLTVT.

This clone was seen more than once but under ten times. This chain links TRBV30 with TRBJ2-7; D is uncertain. Per the germline V gene, CDR1 is GTSNPN and CDR2 is SVGIG (reference sequence). This CDR3 is 13 amino acids long. Trimming took 3 bases from V and 1 from J, leaving 10 bases between them. This CDR3 reads CAWSGVSSYEQYF. The CDR3 DNA reads TGTGCCTGGAGCGGAGTCTCTTCCTACGAGCAGTACTTC.

This sequence joins TRBV7-9 and TRBJ2-1, with TRBD1 matching over 10 bases. Looked up from germline, CDR1 is SEHNR and CDR2 is FQNEAQ (reference sequence). V shed 5 bases, J shed 12 bases, and the junction held 13 bases outside the gene matches. The CDR3 length is 15 residues. In DNA form, the CDR3 reads TGTGCCAGCAGCCCGCGACAGGGGGCGACCCTCCGGCAGTTCTTC. It translates to CASSPRQGATLRQFF. The full variable domain, completed using reference TRBV7-9 and TRBJ2-1, is DTGVSQNPRHKITKRGQNVTFRCDPISEHNRLYWYRQTLGQGPEFLTYFQNEAQLEKSRLLSDRFSAERPKGSFSTLEIQRTEQGDSAMYLCASSPRQGATLRQFFGPGTRLTVL.

The V gene is TRBV30, the J gene TRBJ1-4, with D maybe TRBD1 (6 bases). CDR1 is GTSNPN and CDR2 is SVGIG in the germline V gene (reference sequence). The CDR3 consists of 16 residues. V lost 4 bases and J lost 2, with 17 bases in between. CDR3 nucleotide sequence: TGTGCCTGGAATCAGGGGCAGCCAAGGACTAATGAAAAACTGTTTTTT. It translates to CAWNQGQPRTNEKLFF.

This clone was seen only once. The chain combines TRBV28 with TRBJ2-7; TRBD1 matches at 7 bases. CDR1 is MDHEN, CDR2 SYDVKM, per germline. The CDR3 is made up of 13 amino acids. The V segment lost 1 base and the J segment 6 bases; nucleotides outside the gene matches: 3. CDR3 sequence (DNA): TGTGCCAGCAGTTTATCGGCAGGGGGCGAGCAGTACTTC. The encoded protein is CASSLSAGGEQYF.

V gene TRBV5-1 combines with J gene TRBJ2-2; the D gene is possibly TRBD2 (6 bases). The CDR3 extends over 16 amino acids. The ends were cut back, 0 bases at V and 1 base at J, with 10 bases in the middle. In germline, CDR1 is SGHRS, CDR2 YFSETQ. CDR3 sequence (DNA): TGCGCCAGCAGCTTGGCTCTGCGGGAGAACACCGGGGAGCTGTTTTTT. It yields the protein CASSLALRENTGELFF.

The chain has TRBV5-1 and TRBJ2-7; no clear D gene. Germline CDR1 is SGHRS and CDR2 is YFSETQ. This CDR3 has 14 amino acids. Trimming took off 0 bases at V and 3 bases at J, with 10 bases between the two ends. CDR3 protein: CASSLGAPGYEQYF. CDR3 DNA: TGCGCCAGCAGCTTGGGTGCCCCGGGCTACGAGCAGTACTTC.

The J gene is TRBJ1-5, the V gene TRBV18; D not resolved. Germline V gene data show CDR1 as KGHSH and CDR2 as LQKENI. V was trimmed by 3 bases and J by 7 bases, leaving 19 bases between them. The CDR3 sequence is 16 residues long. The chain's CDR3 is CASSPSSGGRRQPQHF. CDR3 coding DNA: TGTGCCAGCTCACCGTCCAGTGGCGGGAGGAGGCAGCCCCAGCATTTT.